This TCR beta chain was found in a study of cytomegalovirus exposure and HLA in healthy donors. The CDR3 runs to 16 residues. With 0 bases clipped from V and 3 bases from J, the junction kept 8 bases outside the gene matches. Germline assignment: CDR1 GTSNPN and CDR2 SVGIG (reference sequence). Sequencing used immunoSEQ multiplex PCR; TCRdb keeps in-frame clones, though not all of them. The repertoire holds 95,000 to 150,000 clones, with over 85% as singletons. The sample taken for sequencing was PBMCs. This TCR was sampled from a woman in her late teens or twenties in good health and CMV-seronegative. The chain employs TRBV30 and TRBJ2-5; 9 bases align to TRBD2. CDR3 nucleotides: TGTGCCTGGAGTGTTGGGCTAGCGGGGACTAAAGAGACCCAGTACTTC. The encoded protein is CAWSVGLAGTKETQYF. Full variable domain (missing parts from reference TRBV30 and TRBJ2-5): SQTIHQWPATLVQPVGSPLSLECTVEGTSNPNLYWYRQAAGRGLQLLFYSVGIGQISSEVPQNLSASRPQDRQFILSSKKLLLSDSGFYLCAWSVGLAGTKETQYFGPGTRLLVL.